This entry lists 13 T cell receptor beta chains sequenced from one sample in a study of blood T cell repertoires in COVID-19. Assay used: immunoSEQ multiplex PCR; TCRdb lists only in-frame clones, some missing. Among more than 250,000 clones listed, 87% were seen once. Input material: PBMCs or T cells enriched from blood (not recorded which). The origin of the receptors is a middle-aged woman who had recovered from COVID-19.

The chain recombines TRBV11-2 with TRBJ1-2; no clear D gene. The CDR3 has 13 amino acids. Trimming took off 5 bases at V and 3 bases at J, with 10 bases between the two ends. Germline CDR1 is SGHAT and CDR2 is FQNNGV. The CDR3 loop reads CASSPDTYYGYTF. CDR3 DNA: TGTGCCAGCAGCCCAGACACCTACTATGGCTACACCTTC.

The chain combines TRBV29-1 with TRBJ2-7, with 7 bases fitting TRBD1. The germline V gene has CDR1 SQVTM and CDR2 ANQGSEA. V shed 1 base, J shed 2 bases, and the junction held 5 bases outside the gene matches. The CDR3 is 14 amino acids. This CDR3 reads CSVEATGKPYEQYF. The CDR3 region has the DNA TGCAGCGTTGAAGCGACAGGGAAGCCCTACGAGCAGTACTTC.

The J gene is TRBJ1-2, the V gene TRBV18; 8 bases are shared with TRBD1. Germline V gene lookup returns CDR1 KGHSH and CDR2 LQKENI. The CDR3 is made up of 13 amino acids. With V trimmed by 6 bases and J by 8 bases, 8 bases remained unmatched. CDR3 residues: CASSRRQGSGYTF. The CDR3, as DNA: TGTGCCAGCTCCCGCCGACAGGGGAGCGGCTACACCTTC.

This clone has just one count. The chain employs TRBV7-2 and TRBJ1-5; D gene uncertain. Per germline, CDR1 SGHTA and CDR2 FQGNSA. The CDR3 is 15 residues long. Trimming shortened V by 2 bases and J by 8 bases, and 16 bases separated the two germline ends. The CDR3 loop reads CASSLTALPTEPQHF. Written as DNA, the CDR3 is TGTGCCAGCAGCTTAACTGCTCTCCCCACAGAGCCCCAGCATTTT.

This chain connects TRBV19 to TRBJ1-1; TRBD1 agrees at 10 bases. V shed 10 bases and J 6 bases; nucleotides not matched to a gene: 5. Germline V gene data show CDR1 as LNHDA and CDR2 as SQIVND (reference sequence). This CDR3 is built from 12 residues. The DNA for the CDR3 is TGTGCCACCCGGGACAGGGGTCCTGAAGCTTTCTTT. Amino acid sequence: CATRDRGPEAFF.

This chain joins TRBV9 and TRBJ2-7, with 11 positions matching TRBD2. Germline values: CDR1 SGDLS, CDR2 YYNGEE. The CDR3 totals 16 residues. Losses at the gene ends were 0 bases for V and 6 bases for J; bases not matched to a gene: 8. As DNA, the CDR3 is TGTGCCAGCAGCGTAGCTCCGGGACTAGCGGCCAGCGAGCAGTACTTC. Its protein product is CASSVAPGLAASEQYF.

This chain joins TRBV9 and TRBJ2-7, with D possibly matching TRBD1 (6 bases). The CDR3 consists of 14 residues. Germline V lookup: CDR1 SGDLS, CDR2 YYNGEE. The ends were cut back, 1 base at V and 2 bases at J, with 10 bases in the middle. Written as DNA, the CDR3 is TGTGCCAGCAGCGTAACAGGGCAACCCTACGAGCAGTACTTC. This translates into CASSVTGQPYEQYF.

The V call is TRBV6-6, the J call TRBJ1-2, with TRBD1 identical over 9 bases. The CDR3 extends over 13 amino acids. The germline V gene encodes CDR1 MNHNY and CDR2 SVGAGI (reference sequence). V was pared by 4 bases and J by 6 bases, with 3 bases of the junction left unmatched. The CDR3 here is CASSSGTGNGYTF. In DNA form, the CDR3 reads TGTGCCAGCAGTTCCGGGACAGGGAATGGCTACACCTTC.

The chain couples TRBV3-1 (or the pseudogene TRBV3-2) to TRBJ1-1, with unresolved D. Germline V gene lookup returns CDR1 LGHDT and CDR2 YNNKEL (reference sequence). V was clipped by 1 base and J by 7 bases, with 4 bases between them. The CDR3 runs to 11 residues. The CDR3, as DNA: TGTGCCAGCAGCCAAGCCAATGAAGCTTTCTTT. Translating it yields CASSQANEAFF.

The V gene is TRBV19, the J gene TRBJ1-1; a possible D gene is TRBD1 (5 bases). Trimming left V 6 bases short and J 0 bases short, with 11 bases between. Germline V gene sequence: CDR1 LNHDA, CDR2 SQIVND (reference sequence). The CDR3 spans 14 residues. The CDR3 DNA follows: TGTGCCAGTAGGAGCGACAGAATGAACACTGAAGCTTTCTTT. It yields the protein CASRSDRMNTEAFF.

This clone was counted a single time. The chain carries TRBV10-3 and TRBJ2-7, with TRBD1 identical over 9 bases. Germline V gene data show CDR1 as ENHRY and CDR2 as SYGVKD. V shed 4 bases, J shed 4 bases, and the junction held 11 bases outside the gene matches. The CDR3 covers 16 residues. CDR3 residues: CAISGPATGGSYEQYF. In DNA, the CDR3 is TGTGCCATCAGTGGCCCGGCGACAGGGGGGTCTTACGAGCAGTACTTC.

This chain uses TRBV18 with TRBJ2-2; TRBD2 agrees at 10 bases. Germline V gives CDR1 KGHSH, CDR2 LQKENI. CDR3 size: 15 residues. V gave up 3 bases and J gave up 5 bases; unmatched junction bases: 3. The CDR3: CASSPELAGTGELFF. CDR3 nucleotide sequence: TGTGCCAGCTCACCTGAACTAGCGGGAACCGGGGAGCTGTTTTTT. The full variable domain, its missing parts supplied by reference TRBV18 and TRBJ2-2, is NAGVMQNPRHLVRRRGQEARLRCSPMKGHSHVYWYRQLPEEGLKFMVYLQKENIIDESGMPKERFSAEFPKEGPSILRIQQVVRGDSAAYFCASSPELAGTGELFFGEGSRLTVL.

The V and J genes are TRBV3-1 (or the pseudogene TRBV3-2) and TRBJ2-2, with 10 nucleotides matching TRBD2. The germline gives CDR1 LGHDT, CDR2 YNNKEL (reference sequence). Trimming removed 0 bases from V and 3 bases from J; junction bases left unmatched: 4. This CDR3 has 17 amino acids. The CDR3 sequence is CASSQDRTSGYTGELFF. In DNA, the CDR3 is TGTGCCAGCAGCCAAGATCGGACTAGCGGATACACCGGGGAGCTGTTTTTT.